A single sample is the source of the 32 T cell receptor beta chains below, sequenced in a study of Graves' ophthalmopathy and Graves' hyperthyroidism. RNA transcripts provided the template for amplifying TCR beta CDR3 regions. The library came from an HTBI-primed first-round RT-PCR and a second-round multiplex PCR. TCRdb fed the multiplex PCR reads into MiXCR, producing one record per CDR3 protein. The sample lists a few hundred thousand distinct CDR3 sequences, about 16% occurring once. The source material was peripheral blood. These receptor sequences come from a woman between 18 and 29 years old with Graves' ophthalmopathy.

This clonotype was observed at least ten times. This chain uses TRBV28 with TRBJ2-4; TRBD1 or TRBD2 may be the D gene (6 bases each). Germline values: CDR1 MDHEN, CDR2 SYDVKM. This CDR3 is built from 15 residues. Between the trimmed V and J ends, which lost 5 bases and 1 base, there was a span of 12 bases. The CDR3 bases are TGTGCCAGCAGTGAACTAGGGGGGGCCAAAAACATTCAGTACTTC. This encodes CASSELGGAKNIQYF.

This clonotype was seen repeatedly, ten times or more. This chain connects TRBV6-1 to TRBJ1-6; no definite D call. V was clipped by 6 bases and J by 9 bases, with 9 bases between them. This CDR3 comprises 12 residues. Germline V gives CDR1 MNHNS, CDR2 SASEGT. CDR3 in amino acids: CASRPGVSPLHF. Here the CDR3 DNA reads TGTGCCAGCAGACCCGGGGTTTCACCCCTCCACTTT.

This clonotype has just one count. The V and J genes are TRBV12-3 or TRBV12-4 and TRBJ2-7; D is possibly TRBD1 (5 bases). Trimming pared 3 bases from V and 6 bases from J, leaving 18 bases between. CDR3 length: 15 residues. The DNA for the CDR3 is TGTGCCAGCAGTTTGTATTCCCGGCGAAGGGGCGAGCAGTACTTC. Translated: CASSLYSRRRGEQYF.

This clonotype was counted ten times or more. The genes are TRBV6-5 and TRBJ2-7; 12 bases map to TRBD2. Germline CDR1 is MNHEY and CDR2 is SVGAGI. With V trimmed by 2 bases and J by 0 bases, 5 bases remained unmatched. The CDR3 sequence is 17 residues long. Here the CDR3 DNA reads TGTGCCAGCAGTTACGCGCTAGCGGGAGGGAGCTCCTACGAGCAGTACTTC. This gives the protein CASSYALAGGSSYEQYF.

The chain is built from TRBV6-1 and TRBJ1-1; D uncertain. Trimming removed 6 bases at V and 2 bases at J, with 16 bases between. The CDR3 runs 15 residues. CDR1 MNHNS and CDR2 SASEGT come from the germline V gene. CDR3 sequence reads: CASSGGRPGNTEAFF. The CDR3 DNA is TGTGCCAGCAGCGGCGGACGGCCGGGAAACACTGAAGCTTTCTTT.

The table lists this clonotype with many counts. The chain uses TRBV4-3 and TRBJ2-6; D is ambiguous. The CDR3 has 16 residues. The germline gives CDR1 LGHNA, CDR2 YSLEER. With 1 base removed from V and 4 bases from J, the gap between germline ends came to 11 bases. The CDR3 sequence is CASSQVEGLGANVLTF. The DNA of the CDR3 is TGCGCCAGCAGCCAAGTGGAAGGGCTGGGGGCCAACGTCCTGACTTTC.

The V and J genes are TRBV20-1 and TRBJ2-7; TRBD1 aligns across 10 bases. Trimming at V came to 6 bases and at J to 4 bases, leaving 3 bases not matched to a gene. From germline, CDR1 is DFQATT and CDR2 SNEGSKA (reference sequence). This CDR3 is built from 12 residues. The DNA for the CDR3 is TGCAGTGCCGCGGGACAGGGGTACGAGCAGTACTTC. It yields the protein CSAAGQGYEQYF.

This clonotype was detected only once. The rearrangement joins TRBV12-3 or TRBV12-4 to TRBJ2-2, with D unclear. V shed 6 bases and J shed 11 bases, with 19 bases lying between them. The CDR3 sequence is 14 residues long. The CDR3 is CASRLQIGGEELFF. In DNA, the CDR3 is TGTGCCAGCAGGCTTCAGATAGGCGGCGAAGAGCTGTTTTTT.

The sample holds many counts of this clonotype. V and J are TRBV7-2 and TRBJ2-7, with 10 nucleotides matching TRBD1. Germline assignment: CDR1 SGHTA and CDR2 FQGNSA. V lost 5 bases, J lost 2 bases, and 3 bases stayed unmatched. The CDR3 has 14 amino acids. The CDR3 reads CASSRGQGAYEQYF. The CDR3 DNA reads as TGTGCCAGCAGCCGCGGACAGGGGGCCTACGAGCAGTACTTC.

Ten or more counts support this clonotype. The chain links TRBV9 to TRBJ1-2; D not certain. V dropped 0 bases and J dropped 8 bases, with 11 bases sitting between them. This CDR3 has 13 residues. The germline CDR1 and CDR2 sequences are SGDLS and YYNGEE. The CDR3 DNA is TGTGCCAGCAGCGTAGACCCCGTCGGGGGCTACACCTTC. This codes for CASSVDPVGGYTF.

The chain carries TRBV6-1 and TRBJ2-5; 10 bases are shared with TRBD2. The CDR3 is 16 residues long. The germline gives CDR1 MNHNS, CDR2 SASEGT. V was pared by 2 bases and J by 4 bases, with 7 bases of the junction left unmatched. The CDR3 region has the DNA TGTGCCAGCAGTGAATTCGTGGTAGCGGGGGGAGAGACCCAGTACTTC. This gives the protein CASSEFVVAGGETQYF.

This clonotype was detected many times. J is TRBJ2-5 and V is TRBV20-1, with TRBD2 identical over 12 bases. This CDR3 is 14 amino acids long. Germline V CDR1 and CDR2: DFQATT, SNEGSKA (reference sequence). CDR3 sequence reads: CSLASGRAQETQYF. The CDR3 nucleotides read TGCAGCTTGGCTAGCGGGAGGGCCCAAGAGACCCAGTACTTC.

The chain combines TRBV7-2 with TRBJ1-5, with a tentative D call TRBD1 (5 bases). The CDR3 is 17 amino acids. Germline CDR1 reads SGHTA; CDR2 reads FQGNSA. Trimming shortened V by 0 bases and J by 0 bases, and 12 bases separated the two germline ends. The CDR3 nucleotides read TGTGCCAGCAGCTTAGCCCATCAGGGCCCTAGCAATCAGCCCCAGCATTTT. Translation: CASSLAHQGPSNQPQHF.

This clonotype was detected ten times or more. J is TRBJ2-7 and V is TRBV12-3 or TRBV12-4; D is possibly TRBD2 (5 bases). Trimming removed 6 bases at V and 2 bases at J, with 14 bases between. This CDR3 region has 14 residues. The CDR3 DNA reads as TGTGCCAGCAGCCCTAGAAGAGGGCCCTACGAGCAGTACTTC. The encoded protein is CASSPRRGPYEQYF.

This clonotype occurred many times. One junction end disagrees with the germline gene, perhaps due to a read error. The chain couples TRBV30 to TRBJ1-6, with 10 bases fitting TRBD1. Germline assignment: CDR1 GTSNPN and CDR2 SVGIG (reference sequence). The CDR3 consists of 11 residues. Here the CDR3 reads CAWSILGDRGF. The CDR3 DNA follows: TGTGCCTGGAGTATACTTGGGGACAGGGGCTTT.

In this sample, this clonotype turned up many times. The rearrangement links TRBV25-1 to TRBJ1-6; D is unresolved. The CDR3 contains 14 residues. Germline V gives CDR1 MGHDK, CDR2 SYGVNS. V was shortened by 2 bases and J by 8 bases, with 10 bases between the two germline ends. CDR3 sequence: CASSERMIYSPLHF. CDR3 nucleotides: TGTGCCAGCAGTGAAAGGATGATTTATTCACCCCTCCACTTT. Supplemented by reference TRBV25-1 and TRBJ1-6, the full variable domain reads EADIYQTPRYLVIGTGKKITLECSQTMGHDKMYWYQQDPGMELHLIHYSYGVNSTEKGDLSSESTVSRIRTEHFPLTLESARPSHTSQYLCASSERMIYSPLHFGNGTRLTVT.

This clonotype has at least ten counts. The chain links TRBV6-2 or TRBV6-3 to TRBJ1-1; D unclear. V was shortened by 6 bases and J by 10 bases, with 12 bases between the two germline ends. This CDR3 contains 11 residues. Germline CDR1 reads MNHEY; CDR2 reads SVGEGT. The CDR3 sequence is CASSAGDGAFF. CDR3 nucleotides: TGTGCCAGCAGCGCGGGCGATGGAGCTTTCTTT.

This chain connects TRBV28 to TRBJ1-6; possible D gene TRBD1, 5 bases. Germline CDR1 is MDHEN and CDR2 is SYDVKM. This CDR3 contains 14 residues. V was trimmed by 0 bases and J by 9 bases, leaving 9 bases between them. The CDR3 DNA is TGTGCCAGCAGTTTATGGGGACGAAGTTCACCCCTCCACTTT. Its translation: CASSLWGRSSPLHF. The full variable domain, with the rest looked up from reference TRBV28 and TRBJ1-6, is DVKVTQSSRYLVKRTGEKVFLECVQDMDHENMFWYRQDPGLGLRLIYFSYDVKMKEKGDIPEGYSVSREKKERFSLILESASTNQTSMYLCASSLWGRSSPLHFGNGTRLTVT.

This clonotype was seen many times. The J gene is TRBJ2-4, the V gene TRBV6-1; D is ambiguous. V was trimmed by 1 base and J by 1 base, leaving 11 bases between them. The length of the CDR3 is 16 residues. Per germline, CDR1 MNHNS and CDR2 SASEGT. CDR3 sequence reads: CASSEDRASAKNIQYF. The DNA for the CDR3 is TGTGCCAGCAGTGAAGATAGGGCGTCCGCCAAAAACATTCAGTACTTC.

This clonotype was recorded many times. The chain couples TRBV6-2 or TRBV6-3 to TRBJ2-5; D uncertain. Germline assignment: CDR1 MNHEY and CDR2 SVGEGT. V was shortened by 6 bases and J by 5 bases, with 10 bases between the two germline ends. The CDR3 loop spans 12 amino acids. The CDR3 is CASSYPVETQYF. CDR3 DNA sequence: TGTGCCAGCAGCTATCCCGTCGAGACCCAGTACTTC.

The chain links TRBV28 to TRBJ1-1; D remains ambiguous. CDR1 MDHEN and CDR2 SYDVKM come from the germline V gene. The CDR3 is 16 amino acids. With 2 bases removed from V and 3 bases from J, the gap between germline ends came to 16 bases. This CDR3 is CASSLLPPGGDTEAFF. Written as DNA, the CDR3 is TGTGCCAGCAGTTTACTCCCACCGGGAGGTGACACTGAAGCTTTCTTT.

This clonotype was seen ten or more times. The chain links TRBV20-1 to TRBJ1-1, with 7 positions matching TRBD1. This CDR3 is 13 amino acids long. Germline assignment: CDR1 DFQATT and CDR2 SNEGSKA (reference sequence). V lost 3 bases and J lost 2; bases outside the gene matches: 3. CDR3: CSARGDSNTEAFF. CDR3 in DNA: TGCAGTGCTAGGGGGGACAGTAACACTGAAGCTTTCTTT.

V gene TRBV4-1 combines with J gene TRBJ1-1; tentatively, D is TRBD1 (5 bases). The CDR3 contains 12 residues. V lost 0 bases and J 11 bases, leaving 10 bases between the germline ends. The germline gives CDR1 MGHRA, CDR2 YSYEKL. The CDR3 DNA follows: TGCGCCAGCAGCCAAGATAAGGGGACGGCTTTCTTT. Protein product: CASSQDKGTAFF.

In its sample, this clonotype was seen many times. This may come from a read error, since a much larger clone is one base off. This chain connects TRBV28 to TRBJ2-5; 7 nucleotides line up with TRBD2. Germline V gene sequence: CDR1 MDHEN, CDR2 SYDVKM. CDR3 length: 15 residues. Trimming cost V 11 bases and J 5 bases; bases outside gene matches: 17. In nucleotides, the CDR3 is TGTGCCGGCAATCCAATCGGACTAGGCGGGGAGACCCAGTACTTC. Translating it yields CAGNPIGLGGETQYF.

The J gene is TRBJ2-2, the V gene TRBV7-3; D is unclear. The V gene lost 2 bases and the J gene lost 3 bases, with 10 bases spanning the gap. Germline V gene lookup returns CDR1 SGHTA and CDR2 FQGTGA. CDR3 length: 15 amino acids. CDR3 DNA: TGTGCCAGCAGCTTAGTCGCGGATCACACCGGGGAGCTGTTTTTT. It is translated as CASSLVADHTGELFF.

This clonotype was recorded at least ten times. This sequence joins TRBV6-1 and TRBJ1-1; 7 bases align to TRBD1. The J segment lost 5 bases and the V segment lost 2 bases, leaving 8 bases of the junction unmatched. The CDR3 length is 15 residues. Germline V gives CDR1 MNHNS, CDR2 SASEGT. The CDR3 nucleotides are TGTGCCAGCAGTGAACACCTCATGACAGGGACTGAAGCTTTCTTT. Protein: CASSEHLMTGTEAFF.

The J gene is TRBJ2-7, the V gene TRBV11-2; the D gene is possibly TRBD2 (5 bases). The germline V gene has CDR1 SGHAT and CDR2 FQNNGV. Trimming pared 0 bases from V and 0 bases from J, leaving 9 bases between. The CDR3 is 15 residues long. CDR3 coding DNA: TGTGCCAGCAGCTTAGAGGACTGGAGCTCCTACGAGCAGTACTTC. Protein sequence: CASSLEDWSSYEQYF.

This clonotype was found many times. The gene calls are TRBV12-3 or TRBV12-4 and TRBJ2-5; D is possibly TRBD1 (7 bases). The CDR3 has 15 amino acids. V lost 4 bases and J 4 bases, leaving 16 bases between the germline ends. The CDR3 spells CASSWRGREGETQYF. The CDR3 nucleotides read TGTGCCAGCAGTTGGAGGGGGCGTGAAGGAGAGACCCAGTACTTC.

This clonotype occurred many times. This chain connects TRBV19 to TRBJ2-7; TRBD1 aligns across 11 bases. This CDR3 has 17 residues. Germline CDR1 and CDR2: LNHDA and SQIVND (reference sequence). V shed 5 bases, J shed 5 bases, and the junction held 14 bases outside the gene matches. CDR3 amino acids: CASSLTGQGAGVHEQYF. The CDR3 bases are TGTGCCAGTAGTTTGACCGGACAGGGGGCCGGAGTCCACGAGCAGTACTTC.

This clonotype has a count of ten or more. This chain uses TRBV24-1 with TRBJ2-5; perhaps TRBD1 as D (6 bases). CDR3 length: 15 residues. The germline gives CDR1 KGHDR, CDR2 SFDVKD. The V end was cut by 7 bases, the J end by 4 bases, with 18 bases between. Written as DNA, the CDR3 is TGTGCCACCAGCGGGACAAGCCCCCAGGGAGAGACCCAGTACTTC. Amino acids: CATSGTSPQGETQYF.

This clonotype has a count of ten or more. The rearrangement joins TRBV6-5 to TRBJ1-1; D is perhaps TRBD1 (5 bases). Germline lookup yields CDR1 MNHEY and CDR2 SVGAGI. V shed 6 bases and J shed 4 bases, with 15 bases lying between them. CDR3 length equals 14 residues. Here the CDR3 DNA reads TGTGCCAGCAGCTATAGGGGTGTGGGCACTGAAGCTTTCTTT. Its protein is CASSYRGVGTEAFF.

This clonotype was counted at least ten times. This chain links TRBV6-1 with TRBJ2-5; TRBD2 matches 10 bases. The CDR3 is 13 residues long. V was clipped by 6 bases and J by 7 bases; unmatched bases: 5. Per germline, CDR1 MNHNS and CDR2 SASEGT. The CDR3 DNA reads as TGTGCCAGCAGAACCCCTAGCGGGGGGACCCAGTACTTC. Translated: CASRTPSGGTQYF.